These T cell receptor beta chains were read from a single sample in a study. TCRdb re-called the 5' RACE reads through MiXCR, storing one row per CDR3 protein. Of roughly 54,000 distinct CDR3 sequences in the sample, 17% are singletons; the top ten hold 2% to 2.5%. Sequencing input: naive CD4+ T cells sorted from blood. These receptors all come from a female donor with breast cancer. The CDR3 runs from the conserved cysteine through the conserved F or W. The D gene is left open where the match is weak. Size is omitted from some rows. Given values are once, few, many or a class for expanded clones.

>-|-|TRBJ2-2|TRBV4-3
TGCGCCAGCAGCCAAGACACAGGATGGCTTTACACCGGGGAGCTGTTTTTT
CASSQDTGWLYTGELFF
>-|-|TRBJ1-5|TRBV7-9
TGTGCCAGCAGCCGAGGAGACGGAAATCAGCCCCAGCATTTT
CASSRGDGNQPQHF
>-|-|TRBJ2-5|TRBV7-3
TGTGCCAGCAGCTCCTCGTACCAAGAGACCCAGTACTTC
CASSSSYQETQYF
>few|TRBD2|TRBJ2-7|TRBV20-1
TGCAGTGCTAGCATAGCGGGAGGATCCTACGAGCAGTACTTC
CSASIAGGSYEQYF
>-|TRBD1|TRBJ1-2|TRBV27
TGTGCCAGCAGTGCGAAGGGACAGGGGATTGTTTATGGCTACACCTTC
CASSAKGQGIVYGYTF
>-|-|TRBJ1-1|TRBV29-1
TGCAGCGTTGCTAGGGGAACTGAAGCTTTCTTT
CSVARGTEAFF
>few|-|TRBJ2-2|TRBV5-1
TGCGCCAGCAGCCCTCAAGTACCGCCGAACACCGGGGAGCTGTTTTTT
CASSPQVPPNTGELFF
>many|-|TRBJ1-1|TRBV5-1
TGCGCCAGCAGTACGACCCTGGGACTTCAGGAATTGAACACTGAAGCTTTCTTT
CASSTTLGLQELNTEAFF
>many|-|TRBJ2-2|TRBV7-6
TGTGCCAGCAGCTCGGTGGCTTTTCGGGGGGAGCTGTTTTTT
CASSSVAFRGELFF
>few|-|TRBJ2-5|TRBV7-2
TGTGCCAGCAGCTTAGCTGGTCCTCAAGAGACCCAGTACTTC
CASSLAGPQETQYF
>-|-|TRBJ1-4|TRBV11-2
TGTGCCAGCAGCTTACGAGGGTTGGATGAAAAACTGTCTTTT
CASSLRGLDEKLSF
>few|-|TRBJ2-5|TRBV4-2
TGTGCCAGCAGCCAAGATCCGGGGGAAGGGGAGACCCAGTACTTC
CASSQDPGEGETQYF
>few|TRBD1|TRBJ2-1|TRBV5-1
TGCGCCAGCAGTGTGGGACAGGGGGTCCACAATGAGCAGTTCTTC
CASSVGQGVHNEQFF
>-|-|TRBJ1-3|TRBV5-1
TGCGCCAGCAGCCCGGGACTTTCTGGAAACACCATATATTTT
CASSPGLSGNTIYF
>many|TRBD2|TRBJ2-3|TRBV12-3/TRBV12-4
TGTGCCAGCAGTTTAGCGCTGTCGACGGGGAGGGGAGATACGCAGTATTTT
CASSLALSTGRGDTQYF
>-|-|TRBJ2-7|TRBV7-2
TGTGCCAGCAGCTTAATAGGGCTCTACGAGCAGTACTTC
CASSLIGLYEQYF
>-|-|TRBJ1-5|TRBV15
TGTGCCACCAGCAGAGAGGGCGCTTACAATCAGCCCCAGCATTTT
CATSREGAYNQPQHF
>many|TRBD2|TRBJ2-7|TRBV6-5
TGTGCCAGCAGCTTAACTAGCGGGAGGCCTCGTTACGAGCAGTACTTC
CASSLTSGRPRYEQYF
>few|-|TRBJ1-2|TRBV7-9
TGTGCCAGCAGGCGCGGGTCCGGCGGCTATGGCTACACCTTC
CASRRGSGGYGYTF
>many|-|TRBJ2-3|TRBV20-1
TGCAGTGCTAGAGAGGCGAGAACTAGCACAGATACGCAGTATTTT
CSAREARTSTDTQYF
>-|TRBD2|TRBJ2-5|TRBV20-1
TGCAGTGCCCCTCCCGGCGGGAGACAAGGAGAGACCCAGTACTTC
CSAPPGGRQGETQYF
>few|-|TRBJ1-1|TRBV12-3/TRBV12-4
TGTGCCAGCTCGAGATTATCGAACACTGAAGCTTTCTTT
CASSRLSNTEAFF
>-|-|TRBJ1-6|TRBV9
TGTGCCAGCAGGGGCAGGGGTAGTATTTCACCCCTCCACTTT
CASRGRGSISPLHF